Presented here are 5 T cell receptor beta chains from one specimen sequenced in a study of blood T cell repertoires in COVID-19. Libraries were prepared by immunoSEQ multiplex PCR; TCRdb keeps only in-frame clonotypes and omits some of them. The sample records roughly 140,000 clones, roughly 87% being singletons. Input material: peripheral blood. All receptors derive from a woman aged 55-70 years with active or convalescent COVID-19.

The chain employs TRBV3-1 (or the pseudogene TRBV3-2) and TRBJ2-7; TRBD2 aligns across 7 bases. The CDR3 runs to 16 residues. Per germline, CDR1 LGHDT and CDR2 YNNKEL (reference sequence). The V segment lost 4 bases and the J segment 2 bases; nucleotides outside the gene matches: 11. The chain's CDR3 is CASSPQGSGVTYEQYF. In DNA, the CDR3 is TGTGCCAGCAGCCCCCAAGGCAGCGGGGTGACCTACGAGCAGTACTTC.

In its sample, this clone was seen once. DNA of the CDR3: TGCGCCAGCAGCTCACGACAGGGGATAACCTACGAGCAGTACTTC. Amino acids: CASSSRQGITYEQYF. The chain employs TRBV5-1 and TRBJ2-7; 8 bases are shared with TRBD1. The CDR3 loop spans 15 amino acids. Germline-derived CDR1 and CDR2 are SGHRS and YFSETQ. The ends lost 3 bases at V and 2 bases at J; junction bases unmatched: 7.

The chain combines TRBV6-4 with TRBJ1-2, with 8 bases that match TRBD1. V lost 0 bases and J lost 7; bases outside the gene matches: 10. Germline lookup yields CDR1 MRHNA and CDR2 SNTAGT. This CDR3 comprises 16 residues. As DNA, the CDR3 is TGTGCCAGCAGTGACTCCGGGACAGGTTCCAGTTTTGGCTACACCTTC. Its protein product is CASSDSGTGSSFGYTF.

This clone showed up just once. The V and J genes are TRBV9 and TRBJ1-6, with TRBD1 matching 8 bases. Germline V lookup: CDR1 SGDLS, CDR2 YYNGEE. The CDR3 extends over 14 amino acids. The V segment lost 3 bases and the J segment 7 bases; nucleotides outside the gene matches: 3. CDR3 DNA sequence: TGTGCCAGCAGCGAGACAGGGGTAAATTCACCCCTCCACTTT. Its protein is CASSETGVNSPLHF. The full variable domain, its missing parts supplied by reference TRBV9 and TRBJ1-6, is DSGVTQTPKHLITATGQRVTLRCSPRSGDLSVYWYQQSLDQGLQFLIQYYNGEERAKGNILERFSAQQFPDLHSELNLSSLELGDSALYFCASSETGVNSPLHFGNGTRLTVT.

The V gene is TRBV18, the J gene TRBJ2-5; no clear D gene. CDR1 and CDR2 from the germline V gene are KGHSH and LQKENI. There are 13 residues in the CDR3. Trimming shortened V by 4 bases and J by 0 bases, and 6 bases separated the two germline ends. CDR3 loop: CASSQRDQETQYF. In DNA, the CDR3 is TGTGCCAGCTCACAACGAGACCAAGAGACCCAGTACTTC. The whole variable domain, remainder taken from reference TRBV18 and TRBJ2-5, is NAGVMQNPRHLVRRRGQEARLRCSPMKGHSHVYWYRQLPEEGLKFMVYLQKENIIDESGMPKERFSAEFPKEGPSILRIQQVVRGDSAAYFCASSQRDQETQYFGPGTRLLVL.